A selection of T cell receptor beta chains follows, all from one sample in a study of monozygotic twins with cystic fibrosis. The assay was immunoSEQ multiplex PCR, and TCRdb's table has in-frame clones only and misses some. The sample gives some 15,000 clones, 85% of which show up once; around 1% is in the top ten. The material sequenced was blood. These receptors were collected from a boy between 5 and 17 years old with cystic fibrosis. The CDR3 runs from the conserved cysteine through the conserved F or W. D genes are given only for firm matches. Size tells how often a clone was seen (once, few, many) or the class of an expanded clone, and some rows leave it out.

j_call: TRBJ2-1; v_call: TRBV5-6; d_call: TRBD2; clone_size: .; cdr3_aa: CASSPTSGSTEQFF; cdr3_nt: TGTGCCAGCAGCCCGACTAGCGGGAGTACTGAGCAGTTCTTC
j_call: TRBJ1-1; v_call: TRBV19; d_call: TRBD1; clone_size: .; cdr3_aa: CASSSARQGWPGTEAFF; cdr3_nt: TGTGCCAGTAGTTCCGCTCGACAGGGGTGGCCGGGGACTGAAGCTTTCTTT
j_call: TRBJ2-3; v_call: TRBV11-2; d_call: TRBD2; clone_size: .; cdr3_aa: CASSLWDYADTQYF; cdr3_nt: TGTGCCAGCAGCTTATGGGACTACGCAGATACGCAGTATTTT
j_call: TRBJ1-1; v_call: TRBV28; d_call: .; clone_size: .; cdr3_aa: CASSLGQPPEAFF; cdr3_nt: TGTGCCAGCAGTTTAGGCCAGCCTCCTGAAGCTTTCTTT
j_call: TRBJ2-5; v_call: TRBV11-2; d_call: .; clone_size: .; cdr3_aa: CASSLRSIGAETQYF; cdr3_nt: TGTGCCAGCAGCTTAAGGTCCATAGGGGCGGAGACCCAGTACTTC
j_call: TRBJ2-5; v_call: TRBV6-6; d_call: TRBD2; clone_size: .; cdr3_aa: CASIFGGGDMETQYF; cdr3_nt: TGTGCCAGCATTTTCGGCGGGGGGGATATGGAGACCCAGTACTTC
j_call: TRBJ1-2; v_call: TRBV29-1; d_call: .; clone_size: once; cdr3_aa: CSVAGFRGGIYGYTF; cdr3_nt: TGCAGCGTTGCCGGCTTTAGGGGCGGCATCTATGGCTACACCTTC
j_call: TRBJ2-3; v_call: TRBV2; d_call: .; clone_size: .; cdr3_aa: CASILWGDTQYF; cdr3_nt: TGTGCCAGCATCCTTTGGGGGGATACGCAGTATTTT
j_call: TRBJ2-7; v_call: TRBV4-1; d_call: .; clone_size: .; cdr3_aa: CASSQLGSAPEQYF; cdr3_nt: TGCGCCAGCAGCCAACTTGGATCAGCCCCCGAGCAGTACTTC
j_call: TRBJ2-7; v_call: TRBV30; d_call: .; clone_size: .; cdr3_aa: CAWSASPGTYEQYF; cdr3_nt: TGTGCCTGGAGTGCATCACCAGGGACCTACGAGCAGTACTTC
j_call: TRBJ2-2; v_call: TRBV5-1; d_call: TRBD1; clone_size: .; cdr3_aa: CASSLVSTGGTGELFF; cdr3_nt: TGCGCCAGCAGCTTGGTTTCGACAGGGGGAACCGGGGAGCTGTTTTTT
j_call: TRBJ1-2; v_call: TRBV30; d_call: .; clone_size: .; cdr3_aa: CAWSVGTSGPLGYTF; cdr3_nt: TGTGCCTGGAGTGTGGGGACCTCAGGTCCTCTAGGCTACACCTTC
j_call: TRBJ1-6; v_call: TRBV7-9; d_call: .; clone_size: .; cdr3_aa: CASSFPGNSPLHF; cdr3_nt: TGTGCCAGCAGCTTTCCAGGGAATTCACCCCTCCACTTT
j_call: TRBJ1-3; v_call: TRBV15; d_call: .; clone_size: .; cdr3_aa: CATSTRPSGNTIYF; cdr3_nt: TGTGCCACCAGCACTCGACCATCTGGAAACACCATATATTTT
j_call: TRBJ1-5; v_call: TRBV18; d_call: .; clone_size: .; cdr3_aa: CASSPEQLYSNQPQHF; cdr3_nt: TGTGCCAGCTCACCAGAACAGCTTTATAGCAATCAGCCCCAGCATTTT
j_call: TRBJ2-7; v_call: TRBV18; d_call: .; clone_size: .; cdr3_aa: CASSRIAGEQYF; cdr3_nt: TGTGCCAGCTCGCGAATTGCGGGCGAGCAGTACTTC
j_call: TRBJ2-1; v_call: TRBV18; d_call: TRBD2; clone_size: .; cdr3_aa: CASSPGTSGAYNEQFF; cdr3_nt: TGTGCCAGCTCCCCCGGGACTAGCGGGGCTTACAATGAGCAGTTCTTC
j_call: TRBJ1-5; v_call: TRBV19; d_call: .; clone_size: .; cdr3_aa: CASSIGGQDQPQHF; cdr3_nt: TGTGCCAGTAGTATAGGGGGGCAGGATCAGCCCCAGCATTTT